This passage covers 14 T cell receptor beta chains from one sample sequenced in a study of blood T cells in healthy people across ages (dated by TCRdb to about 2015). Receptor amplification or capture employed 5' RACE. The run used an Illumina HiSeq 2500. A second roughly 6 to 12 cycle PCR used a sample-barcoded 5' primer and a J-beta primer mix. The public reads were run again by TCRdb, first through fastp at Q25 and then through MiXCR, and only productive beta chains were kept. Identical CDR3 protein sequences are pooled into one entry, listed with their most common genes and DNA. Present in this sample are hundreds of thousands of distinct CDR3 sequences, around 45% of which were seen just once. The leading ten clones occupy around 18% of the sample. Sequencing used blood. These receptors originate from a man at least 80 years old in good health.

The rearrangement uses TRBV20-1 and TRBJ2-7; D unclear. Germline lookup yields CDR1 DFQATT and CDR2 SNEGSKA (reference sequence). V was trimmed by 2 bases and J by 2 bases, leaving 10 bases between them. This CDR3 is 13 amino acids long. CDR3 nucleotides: TGCAGTGCTAGAAAGGATGGGGCCTACGAGCAGTACTTC. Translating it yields CSARKDGAYEQYF.

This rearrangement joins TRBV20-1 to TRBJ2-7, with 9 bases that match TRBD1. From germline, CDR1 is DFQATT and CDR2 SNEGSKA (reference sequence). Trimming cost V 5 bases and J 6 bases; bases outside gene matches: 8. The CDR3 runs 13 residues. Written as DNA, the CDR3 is TGCAGTGCTGTGGGGACAGGGCCCCTCGAGCAGTACTTC. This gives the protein CSAVGTGPLEQYF.

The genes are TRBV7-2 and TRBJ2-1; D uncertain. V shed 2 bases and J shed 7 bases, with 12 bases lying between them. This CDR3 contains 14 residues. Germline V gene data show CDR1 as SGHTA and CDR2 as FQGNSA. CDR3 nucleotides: TGTGCCAGCAGCTTAAAGCTAGGCCCTAATGAGCAGTTCTTC. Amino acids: CASSLKLGPNEQFF.

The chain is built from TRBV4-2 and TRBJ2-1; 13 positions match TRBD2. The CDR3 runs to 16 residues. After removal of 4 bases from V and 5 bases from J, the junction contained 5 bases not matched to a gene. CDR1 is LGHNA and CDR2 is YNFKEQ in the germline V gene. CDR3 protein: CASSLTGLAGDNEQFF. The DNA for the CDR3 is TGTGCCAGCAGCCTCACCGGACTAGCGGGAGACAATGAGCAGTTCTTC.

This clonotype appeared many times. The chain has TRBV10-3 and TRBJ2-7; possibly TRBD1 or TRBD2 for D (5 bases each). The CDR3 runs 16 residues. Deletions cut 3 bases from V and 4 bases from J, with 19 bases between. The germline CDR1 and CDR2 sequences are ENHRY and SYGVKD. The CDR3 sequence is CAISDQGAEGSYEQYF. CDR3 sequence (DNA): TGTGCCATCAGTGACCAAGGGGCCGAGGGATCATACGAGCAGTACTTC.

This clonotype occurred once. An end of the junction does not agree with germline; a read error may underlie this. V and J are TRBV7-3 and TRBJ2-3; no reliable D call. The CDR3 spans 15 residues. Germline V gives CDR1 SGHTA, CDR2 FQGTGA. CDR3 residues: CASGLSVVSTDTQYF. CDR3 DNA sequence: TGTGCCAGCGGCTTATCGGTAGTCTCCACAGATACGCAGTATTTT.

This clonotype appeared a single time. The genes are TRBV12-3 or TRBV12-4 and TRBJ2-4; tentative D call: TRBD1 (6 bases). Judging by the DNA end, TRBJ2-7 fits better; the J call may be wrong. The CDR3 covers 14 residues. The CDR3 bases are TGTGCCAGCAGGGAACAGGGCAAACCCTACGAGCAGTACTTC. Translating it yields CASREQGKPYEQYF.

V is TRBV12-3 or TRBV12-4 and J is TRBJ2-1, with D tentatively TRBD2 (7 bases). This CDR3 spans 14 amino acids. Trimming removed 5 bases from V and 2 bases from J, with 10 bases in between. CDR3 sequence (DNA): TGTGCCAGCAGTGCGGGGGCCACCTACAATGAGCAGTTCTTC. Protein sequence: CASSAGATYNEQFF.

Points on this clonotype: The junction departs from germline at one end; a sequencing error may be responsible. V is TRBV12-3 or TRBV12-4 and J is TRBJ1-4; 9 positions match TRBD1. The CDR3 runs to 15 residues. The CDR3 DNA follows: TGTGCCAGCAGTTTAGGAGGGACAGGGAATGGAAAACTGTTTTTT. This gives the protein CASSLGGTGNGKLFF.

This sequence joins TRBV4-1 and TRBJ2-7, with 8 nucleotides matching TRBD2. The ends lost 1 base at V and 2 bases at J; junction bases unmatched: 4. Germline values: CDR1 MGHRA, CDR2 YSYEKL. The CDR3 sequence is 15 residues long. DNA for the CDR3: TGCGCCAGCAGCCAAGGTGGTAGCGGGACCTACGAGCAGTACTTC. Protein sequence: CASSQGGSGTYEQYF.

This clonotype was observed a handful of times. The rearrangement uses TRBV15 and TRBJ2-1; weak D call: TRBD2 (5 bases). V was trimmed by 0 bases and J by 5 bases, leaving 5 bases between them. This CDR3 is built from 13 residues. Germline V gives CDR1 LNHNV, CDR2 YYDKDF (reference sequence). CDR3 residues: CATSRDSDNEQFF. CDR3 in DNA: TGTGCCACCAGCAGAGATAGCGACAATGAGCAGTTCTTC.

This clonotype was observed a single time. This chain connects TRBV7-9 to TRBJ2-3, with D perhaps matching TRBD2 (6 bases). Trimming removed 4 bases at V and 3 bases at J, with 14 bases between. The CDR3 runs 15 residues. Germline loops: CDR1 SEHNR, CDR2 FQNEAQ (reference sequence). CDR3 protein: CASSYLDLATDTQYF. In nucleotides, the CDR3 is TGTGCCAGCAGCTACCTGGACCTAGCGACAGATACGCAGTATTTT. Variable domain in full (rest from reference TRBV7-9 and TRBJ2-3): DTGVSQNPRHKITKRGQNVTFRCDPISEHNRLYWYRQTLGQGPEFLTYFQNEAQLEKSRLLSDRFSAERPKGSFSTLEIQRTEQGDSAMYLCASSYLDLATDTQYFGPGTRLTVL.

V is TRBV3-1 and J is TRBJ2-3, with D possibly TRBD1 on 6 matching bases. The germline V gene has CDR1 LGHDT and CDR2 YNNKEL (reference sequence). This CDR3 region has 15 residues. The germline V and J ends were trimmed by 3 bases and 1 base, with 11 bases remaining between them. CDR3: CASSQMTGGTDTQYF. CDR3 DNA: TGTGCCAGCAGCCAGATGACAGGAGGCACAGATACGCAGTATTTT.

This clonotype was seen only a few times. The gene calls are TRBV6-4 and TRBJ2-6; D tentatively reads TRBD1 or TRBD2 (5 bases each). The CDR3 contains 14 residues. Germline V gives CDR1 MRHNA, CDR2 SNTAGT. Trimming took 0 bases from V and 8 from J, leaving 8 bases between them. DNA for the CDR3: TGTGCCAGCAGTGACTCAACGGGGCCCAACGTCCTGACTTTC. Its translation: CASSDSTGPNVLTF.